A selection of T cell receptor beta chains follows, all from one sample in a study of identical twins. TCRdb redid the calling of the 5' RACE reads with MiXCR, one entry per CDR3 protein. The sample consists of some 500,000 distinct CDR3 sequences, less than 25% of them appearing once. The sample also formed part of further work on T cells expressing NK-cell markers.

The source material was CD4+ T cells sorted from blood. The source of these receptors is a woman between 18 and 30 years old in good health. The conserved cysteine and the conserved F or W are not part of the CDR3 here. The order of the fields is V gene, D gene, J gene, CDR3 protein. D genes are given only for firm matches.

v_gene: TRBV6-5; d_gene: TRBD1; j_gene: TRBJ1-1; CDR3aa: ASRYTGDTEAF
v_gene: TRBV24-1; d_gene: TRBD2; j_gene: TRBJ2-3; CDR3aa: ATSDSTSTSGVTDTQY
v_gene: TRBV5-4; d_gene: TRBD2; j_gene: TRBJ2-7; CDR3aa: ASSESSGRTYEQY
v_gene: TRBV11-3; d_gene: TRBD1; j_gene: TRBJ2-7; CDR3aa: ASSSGQGLDNEQY
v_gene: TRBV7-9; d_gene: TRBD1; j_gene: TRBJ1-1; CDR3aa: ASSSPGQGVSEAF
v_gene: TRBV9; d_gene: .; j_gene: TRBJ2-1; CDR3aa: ASSVGGTREQF
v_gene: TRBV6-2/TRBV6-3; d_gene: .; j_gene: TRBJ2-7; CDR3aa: ASSYSGAIDEQY
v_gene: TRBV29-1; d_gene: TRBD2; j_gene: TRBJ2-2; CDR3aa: SVEEPGRTGELF
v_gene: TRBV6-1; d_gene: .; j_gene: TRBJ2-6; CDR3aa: ASSARVTNSGANVLT
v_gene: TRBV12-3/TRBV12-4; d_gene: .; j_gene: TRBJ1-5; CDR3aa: ASSPATGTQPQH
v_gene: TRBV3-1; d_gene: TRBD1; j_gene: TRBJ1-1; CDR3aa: ASPTPFDRGTEAF
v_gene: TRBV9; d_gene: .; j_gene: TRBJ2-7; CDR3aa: ASSPWEAPYEQY
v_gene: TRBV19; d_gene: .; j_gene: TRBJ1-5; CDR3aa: ASSRESISNQPQH
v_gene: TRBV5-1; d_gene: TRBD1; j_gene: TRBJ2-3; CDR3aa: ASDESTGGTDTQY
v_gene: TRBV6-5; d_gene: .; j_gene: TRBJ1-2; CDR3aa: ASSSFSKSYGYT